The clone carrying this T cell receptor beta chain was detected only once. Its antigen is unknown. The data were taken from a study of OX40 agonist ivuxolimab in advanced cancers. General observations from the study: Certain nonresponders likewise exhibited a low normalized T-cell clonal expansion.

Sequenced by immunoSEQ multiplex PCR; TCRdb stores in-frame clones only, minus some. The table includes fewer than 100,000 clones, around 86% detected once. CDR3 length: 17 amino acids. V lost 5 bases and J lost 2, with 19 bases in between. Germline-derived CDR1 and CDR2 are SGHVS and FNYEAQ. The gene calls are TRBV7-6 and TRBJ1-3, with a possible D match to TRBD1 (5 bases). Sequencing was performed on CD4+ or CD8+ T cells sorted from blood, taken in a trial of the OX40 agonist ivuxolimab. The TCR sequence derives from an adult with an advanced solid tumor such as melanoma, head and neck, liver or kidney cancer. The CDR3 DNA follows: TGTGCCAGCAGCCTAGGGACTCGACCCAACCCTGGAAACACCATATATTTT. Translating it yields CASSLGTRPNPGNTIYF.